This TCR beta chain stems from a study of blood T cell repertoires in COVID-19. Across the study: Some COVID-19 samples were acute and others convalescent; all came from the United States, Italy and Spain. Nucleic acid was either cDNA or gDNA, and it came from T cells, B-cell-depleted T cells, or PBMCs.

Assay used: immunoSEQ multiplex PCR; TCRdb lists only in-frame clones, some missing. Of about 140,000 clones listed, 85% to 90% are singletons. The clonotype was recovered from an elderly woman with acute or convalescent COVID-19. The material sequenced was peripheral blood.

The CDR3 sequence: CASSLEGTGERGYTF. As DNA, the CDR3 is TGTGCCAGCAGCTTGGAGGGGACAGGGGAAAGAGGCTACACCTTC. The chain employs TRBV5-4 and TRBJ1-2, with TRBD1 matching 10 bases. This CDR3 spans 15 amino acids. Germline V gene sequence: CDR1 SGHNT, CDR2 YYREEE (reference sequence). V lost 0 bases, J lost 8 bases, and 7 bases stayed unmatched.